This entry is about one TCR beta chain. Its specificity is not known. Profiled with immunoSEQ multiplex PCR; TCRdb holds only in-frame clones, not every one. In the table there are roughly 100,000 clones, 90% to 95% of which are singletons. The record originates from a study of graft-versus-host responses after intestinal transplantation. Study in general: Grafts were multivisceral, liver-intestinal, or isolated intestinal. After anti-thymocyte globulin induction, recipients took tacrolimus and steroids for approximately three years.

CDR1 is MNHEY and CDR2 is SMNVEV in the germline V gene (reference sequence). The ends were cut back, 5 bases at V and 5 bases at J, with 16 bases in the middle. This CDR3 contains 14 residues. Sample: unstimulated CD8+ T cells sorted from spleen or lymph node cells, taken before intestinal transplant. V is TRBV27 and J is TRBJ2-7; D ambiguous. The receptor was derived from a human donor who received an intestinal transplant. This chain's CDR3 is CASSPTGPHHEQYF. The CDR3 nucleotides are TGTGCCAGCAGTCCAACCGGGCCCCATCACGAGCAGTACTTC.